This TCR beta chain was sequenced during a study of vaccination effects on CD4 cells after COVID-19. The ends were cut back, 1 base at V and 5 bases at J, with 16 bases in the middle. This CDR3 has 16 amino acids. Germline assignment: CDR1 SGHTA and CDR2 FQGTGA. Study-level findings and limits: Clones that were induced by infection or by vaccine showed marked contraction late after vaccination. The study had few convalescent patients and no early post-infection timepoints.

Comment on this clone: Its antigen is unknown.

Profiling relied on immunoSEQ multiplex PCR, and the TCRdb table lists in-frame clones only, not all of them. The sample holds roughly 50,000 clones; 60% to 80% are singletons and the top ten take approximately 6%. ViraFEST expansion of antigen-specific CD4+ T cells with viral peptide pools preceded sequencing. Culturing for more than 9 days preceded CD4+ T cell isolation. Negative nucleocapsid antibody tests before and after vaccination confirmed no previous SARS-CoV-2 infection. Some 2.2 million PBMC per well received about 9.6 IU/ml IL-2 and approximately 10 ug/ml peptides in culture. Cultures received IL-2 medium that replaced half the medium on days 3 and 7.

The rearrangement joins TRBV7-3 to TRBJ2-3, with a weak D call TRBD1 (6 bases). The sequence was collected from a human donor who received a COVID-19 vaccine. The sequencing used CD4+ T cells from PBMCs cultured with HCoV-OC43 spike peptides, collected before COVID-19 vaccination. Subset in this sample: HCoV-OC43 spike overlapping peptide pool stimulation. CDR3 DNA sequence: TGTGCCAGCAGCTTAAGGGGGCAGGGTAGGGGAGATACGCAGTATTTT. This sequence encodes CASSLRGQGRGDTQYF.